Reported below is one T cell receptor (beta chain). Its antigen is unidentified. V shed 4 bases and J shed 6 bases, with 12 bases lying between them. In germline, CDR1 is SGHTA, CDR2 FQGTGA. The CDR3 has 13 residues. A multiplex PCR was run with 60 Vbeta primers and 13 Jbeta primers. Sequenced by immunoSEQ multiplex PCR; TCRdb stores in-frame clones only, minus some. The sample lists 75,000 to 95,000 clones; 60% to 85% were seen once. The data derive from a study of cytomegalovirus exposure and HLA in healthy donors. General study results and limits: For cytomegalovirus status, the classifier reportedly gave diagnoses with high specificity and sensitivity. Researchers counted around 150 TCR beta chains as cytomegalovirus-associated. In a later analysis, at a false discovery rate of 0.05, 15,000 to 20,000 TCR beta sequences matched HLA alleles. Reported findings show TCR beta sequences accurately forecast HLA-A and HLA-B alleles in most subjects.

Source material: PBMCs. The receptor's source is a woman aged 40 to 50 in good health and CMV-seropositive. The gene calls are TRBV7-3 and TRBJ1-1, with a weak D call TRBD1 (5 bases). The CDR3: CASSWDGGAEAFF. Written as DNA, the CDR3 is TGTGCCAGCAGCTGGGACGGGGGGGCTGAAGCTTTCTTT.